These 5 T cell receptor beta chains were sequenced from one sample in a study of regulatory T cells in long-lasting Graves disease. The time point denotes: newly diagnosed GD, antithyroid drugs for less than 3 months. Isolated PBMC RNA provided the starting material for the TCR library. Through Arm-PCR of CDR3 regions and iRepertoire HTBI primers, TCR beta libraries were built. TCRdb re-derived calls from the multiplex PCR reads in MiXCR, one entry per CDR3 protein. The sample includes 400,000 to 650,000 distinct CDR3 sequences, more than 15% of them seen just once. These data also formed part of another study, on T cells in Graves' hyperthyroidism and ophthalmopathy.

The sequencing used peripheral blood mononuclear cells (PBMCs), collected at new diagnosis, from a patient treated with antithyroid drugs. These receptors all stem from a woman aged 35-65 years with Graves disease.

This clonotype came up many times. The chain uses TRBV5-1 and TRBJ1-6; no clear D. V shed 2 bases and J shed 10 bases, with 19 bases lying between them. CDR1 and CDR2 (germline): SGHRS, YFSETQ. CDR3 length: 16 residues. The DNA of the CDR3 is TGCGCCAGCAGCTTCATCCGACCGGACGGTGGATCACCCCTCCACTTT. Residues: CASSFIRPDGGSPLHF.

In its sample, this clonotype was seen a few times. The chain carries TRBV6-1 and TRBJ2-1; 8 bases are shared with TRBD2. J was trimmed by 3 bases and V by 5 bases; bases with no gene match: 6. Germline V gene data show CDR1 as MNHNS and CDR2 as SASEGT. This CDR3 is 15 amino acids long. CDR3 nucleotides: TGTGCCAGCAGTCCCCCCGGGGGGGTCTACAATGAGCAGTTCTTC. It translates to CASSPPGGVYNEQFF.

As for this clonotype: This sequence may be a read error, since a much larger clone differs from it by one base. The rearrangement uses TRBV28 and TRBJ2-6, with D perhaps TRBD1 (5 bases). CDR3 size: 13 residues. Germline V CDR1 and CDR2: MDHEN, SYDVKM. The DNA for the CDR3 is TGTGCCAGCAGCTTGACTGGGGCCAACGTCCCGACTTTC. It is translated as CASSLTGANVPTF.

This clonotype was observed many times. The V and J genes are TRBV6-1 and TRBJ1-2, with D possibly being TRBD1 (6 bases). The germline V and J ends were trimmed by 6 bases and 7 bases, with 15 bases remaining between them. The CDR3 covers 13 residues. Germline V gene sequence: CDR1 MNHNS, CDR2 SASEGT. CDR3 sequence (DNA): TGTGCCAGCAGCCACACAGGGTTTTTTGGCTACACCTTC. This encodes CASSHTGFFGYTF.

This clonotype came up a few times. The rearrangement links TRBV29-1 to TRBJ1-1; perhaps TRBD1 as D (5 bases). The CDR3 sequence is 13 residues long. V dropped 3 bases and J dropped 1 base, with 9 bases sitting between them. The germline gives CDR1 SQVTM, CDR2 ANQGSEA. The CDR3, as DNA: TGCAGCGTTGAGGTCCAGGGGAACACTGAAGCTTTCTTT. It codes for CSVEVQGNTEAFF.